The rows below give T cell receptor beta chains drawn from one sample of a study of cytomegalovirus exposure and HLA in healthy donors. Sequencing used immunoSEQ multiplex PCR; TCRdb keeps in-frame clones, though not all of them. The sample has 110,000 to 150,000 clones; the top ten hold 0.9% to 1%. The sequenced sample consisted of PBMCs. These receptors came from a male donor in good health and CMV-seronegative. Both conserved end residues are part of each CDR3.

TRBV5-1 | CASSWTGHEQYF
TRBV25-1 | CASSDDTGYEKLFF
TRBV15 | CATSRDSPGSGNTIYF
TRBV5-1 | CASSLAWQGALRSYGYTF
TRBV2 | CASSERVQPQHF
TRBV27 | CASSLLGQSNTGELFF
TRBV7-2 | CASSLRGGGSAIYYEQYF
TRBV6-5 | CACRKLLSYEQYF
TRBV29-1 | CSVEDQSEGTEAFF
TRBV2 | CASSTEGRVQETQYF
TRBV18 | CASSAWQETQYF
TRBV19 | CASSARAGPSSGANVLTF
TRBV2 | CASSEQGLNTIYF
TRBV18 | CASSPQGGTVNTEAFF
TRBV5-1 | CASSFGQTNTEAFF
TRBV28 | CASRTGKSQPQHF
TRBV5-4 | CASSLIAGEGNEQFF
TRBV13 | CASSFGREGEQYF
TRBV19 | CASSIVLAVNTGELFF
TRBV19 | CASSIMSAGSTFGYTF
TRBV4-3 | CASSQELAGGPIQYF
TRBV19 | CASSSGRGNTEAFF
TRBV29-1 | CSVVDSYEQYF
TRBV25-1 | CASSETDRFPNEKLFF
TRBV19 | CASSTQGYQPQHF